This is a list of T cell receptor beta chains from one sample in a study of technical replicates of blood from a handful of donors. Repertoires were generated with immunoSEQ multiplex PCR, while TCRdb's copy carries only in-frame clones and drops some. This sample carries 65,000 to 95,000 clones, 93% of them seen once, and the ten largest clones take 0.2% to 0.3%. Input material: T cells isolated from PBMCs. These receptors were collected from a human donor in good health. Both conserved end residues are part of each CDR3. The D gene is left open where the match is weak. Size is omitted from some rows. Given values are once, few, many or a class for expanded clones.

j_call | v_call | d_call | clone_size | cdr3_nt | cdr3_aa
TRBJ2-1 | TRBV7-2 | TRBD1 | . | TGTGCCAGCAGCGCAGACAGGGTCTTCTACAATGAGCAGTTCTTC | CASSADRVFYNEQFF
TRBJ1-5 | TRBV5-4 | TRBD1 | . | TGTGCCAGCAGCTTGCAGGGGGCCGGTCAGCCCCAGCATTTT | CASSLQGAGQPQHF
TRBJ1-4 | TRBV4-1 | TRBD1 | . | TGCGCCAGCAGCCAAGTTACAAACAGGGGATTGGATGAAAAACTGTTTTTT | CASSQVTNRGLDEKLFF
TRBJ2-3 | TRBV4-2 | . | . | TGTGCCAGCAGCCAAGCCCGGGATGTGTATGTGAACACAGATACGCAGTATTTT | CASSQARDVYVNTDTQYF
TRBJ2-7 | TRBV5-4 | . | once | TGTGCCAGCAGCTTTCAGGGGGGTCGTGGCTACGAGCAGTACTTC | CASSFQGGRGYEQYF
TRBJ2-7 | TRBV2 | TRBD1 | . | TGTGCCAGCTTTGGACAGGGGGCTTTCATATACGAGCAGTACTTC | CASFGQGAFIYEQYF
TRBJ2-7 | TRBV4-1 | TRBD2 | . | TGCGCCAGCAGCCACCGACTAGCCGCGAACGAGCAGTACTTC | CASSHRLAANEQYF
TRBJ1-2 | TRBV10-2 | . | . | TGCGCCAGCACTGGCAGGGGCTATGGCTACACCTTC | CASTGRGYGYTF
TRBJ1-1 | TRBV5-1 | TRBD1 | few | TGCGCCAGCAGCGAACCGGGACAGGGGGCCCCTGAAGCTTTCTTT | CASSEPGQGAPEAFF
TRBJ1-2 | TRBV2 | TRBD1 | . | TGTGCCAGCAGTGAAGCGCTGAGACAGGGTAACTATGGCTACACCTTC | CASSEALRQGNYGYTF
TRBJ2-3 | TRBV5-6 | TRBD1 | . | TGTGCCAGCAGACGGACAGGGTTGCTCACAGATACGCAGTATTTT | CASRRTGLLTDTQYF
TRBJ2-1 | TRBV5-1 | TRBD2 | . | TGCGCCAGCAGCTCGGGCTTACTAGCGACCGTTTTGGAGCAGTTCTTC | CASSSGLLATVLEQFF
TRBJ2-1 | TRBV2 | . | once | TGTGCCAGCAGTGAAGCGGTAGCGGCGAGCTCCTACAATGAGCAGTTCTTC | CASSEAVAASSYNEQFF
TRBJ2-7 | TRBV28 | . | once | TGTGCCAGCAGTTTAGGTTTGGGCAGGGGGGACCACGAGCAGTACTTC | CASSLGLGRGDHEQYF
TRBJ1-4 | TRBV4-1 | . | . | TGCGCCAGCAGCCTCCTCGGTGGGGGGGAAAAACTGTTTTTT | CASSLLGGGEKLFF
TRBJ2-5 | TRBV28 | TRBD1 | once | TGTGCCAGCAGACCAACAGGGGAAGAGACCCAGTACTTC | CASRPTGEETQYF
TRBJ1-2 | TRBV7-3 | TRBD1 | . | TGTGCCAGCAGCCGATTACCAGGGGGGCTCGGCTATGGCTACACCTTC | CASSRLPGGLGYGYTF
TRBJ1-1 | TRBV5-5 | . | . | TGTGCCAGCAGCGTTCCGGGACAACCTGAAGCTTTCTTT | CASSVPGQPEAFF
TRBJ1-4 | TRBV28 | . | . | TGTGCCAGCAGTTTATCGGGGGGCGCCGGGAAACTGTTTTTT | CASSLSGGAGKLFF
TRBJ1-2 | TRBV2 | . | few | TGTGCCAGCAGTGCATTCGGCTACACCTTC | CASSAFGYTF
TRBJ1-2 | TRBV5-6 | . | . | TGTGCCAGCAGCGCCCTTTCCGGGGAGGTGGATGGCTACACCTTC | CASSALSGEVDGYTF
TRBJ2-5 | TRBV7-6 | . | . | TGTGCCAGCAGCTTAAGTTCCAGGTTACAAGAGACCCAGTACTTC | CASSLSSRLQETQYF
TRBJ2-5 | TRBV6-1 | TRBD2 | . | TGTGCCAGCAGTGTAAGCGGGGGGACCCAAGAGACCCAGTACTTC | CASSVSGGTQETQYF
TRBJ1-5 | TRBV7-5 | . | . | TGTGTCAGAGGGGGGGCCCAGAGGGGCAATCAGCCCCAGCATTTT | CVRGGAQRGNQPQHF
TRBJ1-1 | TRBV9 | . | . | TGTGCCAGCAGCGTAGCAGGGCCCACTGAAGCTTTCTTT | CASSVAGPTEAFF